This T cell receptor (beta chain) is from a study of T cell responses to AZD1222 COVID-19 vaccine. Sequencing used immunoSEQ multiplex PCR; TCRdb keeps in-frame clones, though not all of them. The data show approximately 110,000 clones, roughly 90% seen once. The V gene lost 7 bases and the J gene lost 7 bases, with 19 bases spanning the gap. This CDR3 contains 14 residues. The germline CDR1 and CDR2 sequences are MNHNY and SVGAGI (reference sequence). This chain uses TRBV6-6 with TRBJ1-1, with D possibly being TRBD1 (5 bases). This specimen consisted of peripheral blood, obtained on day 0 of AZD1222 vaccination. The clonotype originates from an adult in good health. CDR3 nucleotide sequence: TGTGCCAGCATACGGGGACGGACGCAGGGTGAAGCTTTCTTT. The encoded protein is CASIRGRTQGEAFF.